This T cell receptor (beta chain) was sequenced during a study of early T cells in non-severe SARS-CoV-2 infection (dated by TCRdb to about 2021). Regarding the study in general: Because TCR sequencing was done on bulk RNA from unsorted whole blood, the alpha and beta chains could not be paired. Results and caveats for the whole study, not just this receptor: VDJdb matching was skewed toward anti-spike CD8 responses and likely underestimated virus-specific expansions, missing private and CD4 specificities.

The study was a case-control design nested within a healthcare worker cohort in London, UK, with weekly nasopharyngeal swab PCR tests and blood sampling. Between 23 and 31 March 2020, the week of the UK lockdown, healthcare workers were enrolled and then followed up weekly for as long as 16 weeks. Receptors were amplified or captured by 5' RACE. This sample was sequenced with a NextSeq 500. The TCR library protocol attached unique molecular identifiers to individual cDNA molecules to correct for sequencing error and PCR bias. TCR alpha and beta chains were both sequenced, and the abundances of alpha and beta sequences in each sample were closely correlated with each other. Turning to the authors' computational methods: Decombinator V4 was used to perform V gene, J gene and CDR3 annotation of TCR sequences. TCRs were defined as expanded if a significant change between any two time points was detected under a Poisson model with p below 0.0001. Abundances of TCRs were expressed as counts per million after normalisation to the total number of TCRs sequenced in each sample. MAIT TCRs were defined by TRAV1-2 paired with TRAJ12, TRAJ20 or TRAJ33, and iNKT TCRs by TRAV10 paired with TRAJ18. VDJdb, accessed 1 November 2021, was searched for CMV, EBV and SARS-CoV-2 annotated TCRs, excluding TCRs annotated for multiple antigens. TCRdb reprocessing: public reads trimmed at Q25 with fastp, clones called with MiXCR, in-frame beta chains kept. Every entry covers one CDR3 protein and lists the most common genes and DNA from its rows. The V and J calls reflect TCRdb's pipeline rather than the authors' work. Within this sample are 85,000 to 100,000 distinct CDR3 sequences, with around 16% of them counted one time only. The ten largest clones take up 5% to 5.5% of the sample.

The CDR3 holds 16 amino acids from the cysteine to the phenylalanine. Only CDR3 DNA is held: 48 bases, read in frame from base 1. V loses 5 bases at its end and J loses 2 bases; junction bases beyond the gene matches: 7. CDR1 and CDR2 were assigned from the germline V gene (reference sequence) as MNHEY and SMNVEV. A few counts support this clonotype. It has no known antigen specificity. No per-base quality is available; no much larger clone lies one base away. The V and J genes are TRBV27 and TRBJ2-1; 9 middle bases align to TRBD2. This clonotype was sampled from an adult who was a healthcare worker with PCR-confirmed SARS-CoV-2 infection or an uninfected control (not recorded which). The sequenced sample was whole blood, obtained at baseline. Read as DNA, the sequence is TGTGCCAGCAGTCCAGACCCTAGCGGGGCCTACAATGAGCAGTTCTTC. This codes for CASSPDPSGAYNEQFF.